This T cell receptor beta chain stems from a study of vaccination and CD4 T cells after COVID-19 (dated by TCRdb to between 2021 and 2022). Describing the broader study: Convalescent patients had a positive SARS-CoV-2 result on nasal swab PCR, and of these patients, several had mild disease and one had severe disease. Six males and four females were included in the convalescent cohort, with two Hispanic individuals, seven Caucasians, two Asians and one multiracial person represented. Two doses of either the Pfizer-BioNTech BNT162b2 vaccine (n=8) or the Moderna mRNA-1273 vaccine (n=2) were administered to participants. Post-COVID blood samples from convalescent patients were collected a median of about 110 days after diagnosis, with a range of 35 to 161 days. The time from the second vaccine dose to post-vaccine blood sampling had a median of 72 days and ranged from roughly 13 to 241 days. For stimulating the cultures, overlapping spike peptide pools were used, derived from SARS-CoV-2 as well as from the common cold coronaviruses HCoV-NL63, HCoV-OC43 and HCoV-229E. As controls, cultures received a CEFX viral epitope pool (the positive control), an HIV-1 Nef peptide pool (the negative control), or no peptide at all. In roughly nine COVID-19 convalescent patients and a few infection-naive healthy vaccine recipients, the spike-specific CD4+ TCR repertoire before mRNA vaccination was compared with the repertoire after mRNA vaccination. Study-wide conclusions, independent of this receptor: Nearly all vaccine-specific clones in convalescent patients (304 of 307) were mono-reactive for SARS-CoV-2 spike rather than cross-reactive with common cold coronaviruses. Only a relatively small number of convalescent patients were included in the study, and early timepoints following natural infection were not analyzed. The median count of SARS-CoV-2-reactive clonotypes went up from approximately 22 after infection to a few dozen after vaccination, although the change was not significant. In convalescent patients, a median approximately 83% of post-vaccine SARS-CoV-2-reactive clones were detected only after vaccination, suggesting vaccine-specific priming.

According to the study, the label for this sample's treatment or condition signals: approximately nine-day PBMC culture with coronavirus spike peptide pools or control peptides (ViraFEST assay). The ViraFEST assay was used in the study, in which antigen-specific T cells were expanded with peptide pools and expanded clonotypes were subsequently identified by TCR sequencing. The convalescent patients' positive SARS-CoV-2 PCR tests fell between March and December 2020, which was before the Alpha, Beta and Delta variants emerged in the United States. PBMCs were cultured at two million per well in IMDM supplemented with about 5.5% human AB serum and 8 to 10 IU/ml IL-2, with about 11 ug/ml peptide pools added. Half of the culture medium was replaced with fresh IL-2-containing medium on days 3 and 7. After about 10 days of culture, CD4+ T cells were isolated by negative selection using the EasySep CD4+ T cell isolation kit. Ficoll-Paque Plus gradient centrifugation was used to isolate PBMCs from whole blood, and the isolated PBMCs were then either used fresh or cryopreserved at -140C. In general, triplicate wells were set up for every culture condition.

The CDR3 covers 14 residues, taking in both the cysteine and the phenylalanine. The read is trimmed to its CDR3 DNA, 42 bases read in frame from base 1. V is cut by 10 bases and J by 7 bases, and the space between the germline ends is 17 bases. This clonotype was observed a few times. Its antigen is currently not known. No per-base quality is available; no much larger clone lies one base away. Preparation of the library involved PCR. At the Johns Hopkins FTIC core, DNA from the cultured CD4+ T cells underwent TCR sequencing with the Oncomine TCR Beta short-read assay. Genomic DNA was extracted from the cultured CD4+ T cells with the QIAamp micro DNA kit. Oncomine TCR Beta libraries from cultured CD4+ T cells were pooled with unique dual indexes and sequenced on an Illumina iSeq 100. In the authors' own workflow: Non-productive sequences were removed, and CDR3s not starting with C, not ending with F or W, or shorter than 7 amino acids were discarded. The MANAFEST web application was used to identify antigen-specific clonotypes by comparing peptide-stimulated wells against reference wells and other culture wells. For a clone to be called positive, the clone needed an FDR below 0.05, an odds ratio above 5, and a productive frequency above 0.1% in at least two of three replicate wells. A clonotype was classed as cross-reactive if the clonotype showed significant expansion both in SARS-CoV-2 spike wells and in at least one common cold coronavirus spike condition. Using R version 3.6.1, CDR3 homology was evaluated through Levenshtein distances (stringdist) along with unrooted phylogenetic trees (ape). Starting from the raw public reads, TCRdb applied fastp trimming at Q25, assembled clones with MiXCR and retained in-frame beta chains. When rows share a CDR3 protein, they turn into one entry using the most common DNA and genes. The V and J calls reflect TCRdb's pipeline rather than the authors' work. This sample holds roughly 17,000 distinct CDR3 sequences; about 40% were observed only once. Of the sample, 7.5% to 9.5% is held by the ten largest clones.

The sample comprised CD4+ T cells from blood, cultured in vitro. This TCR was sampled from a human donor who had recovered from COVID-19. The sequence joins TRBV12-3 or TRBV12-4 to TRBJ1-6, with no D gene named confidently. The nucleotide sequence is TGTGCCACCAGGCGAGGAGACTCGAATTCACCCCTCCACTTT. It encodes CATRRGDSNSPLHF.